These 29 T cell receptor beta chains came from one sample sequenced in a study of CD4 T cells in relation to SARS-CoV-2 and coronaviruses (dated by TCRdb to the early 2020s). Library prep was done by the immunoSEQ multiplex PCR assay. Here the immuneACCESS table is served through TCRdb, limited to in-frame sequences with V and J called. Missing clones are a known gap in these copies; in checked studies unresolved V genes cover under half, and the rest lacks a known reason. The sample records roughly 18,000 clones, approximately 80% of which are singletons. The top ten constitute 27% of the sample. No cognate antigen is known for these TCRs. CD4+ T cells from unexposed donors were collected before the COVID-19 pandemic (2011-2018). After approximately eleven days of culture, CD4+ T cells were isolated with the EasySep CD4+ T cell isolation kit. Input material: CD4+ T cells from PBMCs, cultured in vitro. These receptor sequences come from a human donor in good health.

V gene TRBV5-1 combines with J gene TRBJ1-5; D call uncertain. The ends were cut back, 2 bases at V and 7 bases at J, with 10 bases in the middle. Germline V CDR1 and CDR2: SGHRS, YFSETQ. The CDR3 spans 13 residues. This CDR3 is CASSLWFGQPQHF. The DNA of the CDR3 is TGCGCCAGCAGCTTATGGTTCGGACAGCCCCAGCATTTT. Full variable domain (outside the CDR3, taken from reference TRBV5-1 and TRBJ1-5): KAGVTQTPRYLIKTRGQQVTLSCSPISGHRSVSWYQQTPGQGLQFLFEYFSETQRNKGNFPGRFSGRQFSNSRSEMNVSTLELGDSALYLCASSLWFGQPQHFGDGTRLSIL.

The rearrangement uses TRBV5-1 and TRBJ1-3; D unclear. Germline CDR1 and CDR2: SGHRS and YFSETQ. The CDR3 totals 14 residues. V shed 0 bases and J shed 0 bases, with 4 bases lying between them. CDR3: CASSLASSGNTIYF. DNA for the CDR3: TGCGCCAGCAGCTTGGCGAGCTCTGGAAACACCATATATTTT. Looking up the rest from reference TRBV5-1 and TRBJ1-3 gives the full variable domain: KAGVTQTPRYLIKTRGQQVTLSCSPISGHRSVSWYQQTPGQGLQFLFEYFSETQRNKGNFPGRFSGRQFSNSRSEMNVSTLELGDSALYLCASSLASSGNTIYFGEGSWLTVV.

Only one count was recorded for this clone. The V call is TRBV5-1, the J call TRBJ2-2; D uncertain. Germline CDR1 SGHRS, CDR2 YFSETQ. The CDR3 contains 15 residues. V was pared by 1 base and J by 0 bases, with 7 bases between. CDR3 loop: CASSLRLANTGELFF. CDR3 sequence (DNA): TGCGCCAGCAGCTTGCGACTCGCGAACACCGGGGAGCTGTTTTTT.

The V gene is TRBV2, the J gene TRBJ2-7; D uncertain. There are 14 residues in the CDR3. Per the germline V gene, CDR1 is SNHLY and CDR2 is FYNNEI. Trimming removed 4 bases from V and 3 bases from J, with 13 bases in between. The CDR3 region is CASSGASLFYEQYF. CDR3 DNA sequence: TGTGCCAGCAGTGGGGCCAGCTTGTTCTACGAGCAGTACTTC.

The table lists this clone with a count of one. The CDR3 coding sequence is TGTGCCATCAGTGAGTCGGGGCAGACCAAGCTCTACGAGCAGTACTTC. As protein: CAISESGQTKLYEQYF. The V and J genes are TRBV10-3 and TRBJ2-7; possibly TRBD1 for D (5 bases). V was pared by 0 bases and J by 3 bases, with 15 bases between. This CDR3 is built from 16 residues. CDR1 and CDR2 from the germline V gene are ENHRY and SYGVKD.

The chain is built from TRBV9 and TRBJ2-5, with D tentatively TRBD1 or TRBD2 (6 bases each). The V gene lost 0 bases and the J gene lost 4 bases, with 19 bases spanning the gap. Germline V CDR1 and CDR2: SGDLS, YYNGEE. The CDR3 loop spans 17 amino acids. CDR3 loop: CASSVGYGGLLLETQYF. The CDR3 DNA reads TGTGCCAGCAGCGTAGGTTATGGGGGGCTTTTACTAGAGACCCAGTACTTC.

The CDR3 DNA reads as TGTGCCAGCAGCGCCCAACCGGGGGACCCCTACGAGCAGTACTTC. It codes for CASSAQPGDPYEQYF. This sequence joins TRBV7-3 and TRBJ2-7, with D possibly being TRBD2 (6 bases). V lost 5 bases, J lost 2 bases, and 16 bases lay in between. This CDR3 is built from 15 residues. Germline loops: CDR1 SGHTA, CDR2 FQGTGA. The variable domain in full, with the rest retrieved from reference TRBV7-3 and TRBJ2-7, is GAGVSQTPSNKVTEKGKYVELRCDPISGHTALYWYRQSLGQGPEFLIYFQGTGAADDSGLPNDRFFAVRPEGSVSTLKIQRTERGDSAVYLCASSAQPGDPYEQYFGPGTRLTVT.

V usage is TRBV20-1 and J usage is TRBJ1-5; a possible D gene is TRBD1 (5 bases). Germline CDR1 and CDR2: DFQATT and SNEGSKA (reference sequence). Between the trimmed V and J ends, which lost 3 bases and 7 bases, there was a span of 16 bases. The CDR3 spans 14 residues. CDR3 protein: CSASVGAALQPQHF. Written as DNA, the CDR3 is TGCAGTGCTAGTGTTGGGGCGGCCTTACAGCCCCAGCATTTT.

This chain uses TRBV6-4 with TRBJ1-2; 7 nucleotides agree with TRBD1. The CDR3 has 15 amino acids. The V and J ends lost 8 bases and 2 bases, in that order; junction bases with no gene match: 11. CDR1 MRHNA and CDR2 SNTAGT come from the germline V gene. CDR3 nucleotides: TGTGCCAGCCTAAACGAGGGGGCAATCAACTATGGCTACACCTTC. It translates to CASLNEGAINYGYTF.

V gene TRBV18 combines with J gene TRBJ1-1; no clear D gene. Germline V gene data show CDR1 as KGHSH and CDR2 as LQKENI. The CDR3 loop spans 13 amino acids. Trimming took off 0 bases at V and 6 bases at J, with 8 bases between the two ends. The DNA for the CDR3 is TGTGCCAGCTCACCACCGAAGGGCGCTGAAGCTTTCTTT. Its protein product is CASSPPKGAEAFF.

The table lists this clone with a few counts. The chain carries TRBV19 and TRBJ1-1; tentative D call: TRBD1 (5 bases). Per germline, CDR1 LNHDA and CDR2 SQIVND (reference sequence). V lost 8 bases and J lost 4, with 14 bases in between. The CDR3 contains 13 residues. The CDR3 nucleotides are TGTGCCAGTCATCTTACGGGGGGCACTGAAGCTTTCTTT. Protein product: CASHLTGGTEAFF. Drawing the rest from reference TRBV19 and TRBJ1-1, the complete variable domain is DGGITQSPKYLFRKEGQNVTLSCEQNLNHDAMYWYRQDPGQGLRLIYYSQIVNDFQKGDIAEGYSVSREKKESFPLTVTSAQKNPTAFYLCASHLTGGTEAFFGQGTRLTVV.

The rearrangement links TRBV3-1 (or the pseudogene TRBV3-2) to TRBJ2-1; D uncertain. This CDR3 region has 13 residues. The V gene's germline CDR1 is LGHDT and CDR2 YNNKEL (reference sequence). V was trimmed by 1 base and J by 10 bases, leaving 11 bases between them. CDR3 DNA sequence: TGTGCCAGCAGCCAAGCTCGGGCGAGCGAGCAGTTCTTC. Translating gives CASSQARASEQFF.

This chain connects TRBV5-1 to TRBJ2-7; D possibly corresponds to TRBD2 (6 bases). The CDR3 has 13 residues. CDR1 is SGHRS and CDR2 is YFSETQ in the germline V gene. Trimming took off 0 bases at V and 4 bases at J, with 8 bases between the two ends. CDR3 bases: TGCGCCAGCAGCTTGGAGGGGAGGTACGAGCAGTACTTC. It codes for CASSLEGRYEQYF.

This chain joins TRBV11-2 and TRBJ2-7, with D possibly TRBD1 on 5 matching bases. V gave up 2 bases and J gave up 0 bases, with 11 bases separating them. Germline V gives CDR1 SGHAT, CDR2 FQNNGV. The CDR3 is made up of 15 amino acids. The CDR3, as DNA: TGTGCCAGCAGCTTACAGGGCGGAAGCTCCTACGAGCAGTACTTC. It is translated as CASSLQGGSSYEQYF.

This rearrangement joins TRBV7-3 to TRBJ2-1; perhaps TRBD2 as D (6 bases). CDR3 size: 20 residues. Germline V lookup: CDR1 SGHTA, CDR2 FQGTGA. Between the trimmed V and J ends, which lost 0 bases and 1 base, there was a span of 22 bases. The CDR3 protein is CASSLTAFRGGSGSYNEQFF. The CDR3 nucleotides read TGTGCCAGCAGCTTAACCGCATTCCGGGGTGGTAGCGGTTCCTACAATGAGCAGTTCTTC.

This clone appeared a few times. The chain employs TRBV24-1 and TRBJ1-2, with D maybe TRBD1 (5 bases). CDR1 is KGHDR and CDR2 is SFDVKD in the germline V gene. This CDR3 region has 14 residues. The ends were cut back, 4 bases at V and 0 bases at J, with 8 bases in the middle. CDR3 coding DNA: TGTGCCACCAGTGACCCAGGGTCTAACTATGGCTACACCTTC. Its protein is CATSDPGSNYGYTF.

The chain joins TRBV2 to TRBJ2-7, with 10 positions matching TRBD2. The CDR3 totals 14 residues. The germline V gene encodes CDR1 SNHLY and CDR2 FYNNEI. V lost 7 bases and J lost 4; bases outside the gene matches: 7. The CDR3 protein is CASNPRTSGYEQYF. In DNA form, the CDR3 reads TGTGCCAGCAACCCACGGACTAGCGGTTACGAGCAGTACTTC.

The V and J genes are TRBV9 and TRBJ2-3; D remains unclear. Trimming left V 3 bases short and J 2 bases short, with 7 bases between. Germline loops: CDR1 SGDLS, CDR2 YYNGEE. The CDR3 sequence is 13 residues long. The CDR3 reads CASSAMTTDTQYF. DNA for the CDR3: TGTGCCAGCAGCGCGATGACCACAGATACGCAGTATTTT.

This clone was counted a single time. The CDR3 sequence is CASSFMGTETQYF. In DNA, the CDR3 is TGTGCCAGCAGCTTCATGGGGACTGAGACCCAGTACTTC. V usage is TRBV7-9 and J usage is TRBJ2-5; a possible D gene is TRBD2 (6 bases). Trimming removed 3 bases at V and 5 bases at J, with 10 bases between. The length of the CDR3 is 13 residues. The germline V gene has CDR1 SEHNR and CDR2 FQNEAQ (reference sequence).

This clone appeared a single time. The chain combines TRBV7-9 with TRBJ2-4; the D gene is possibly TRBD1 (5 bases). Germline CDR1 is SEHNR and CDR2 is FQNEAQ (reference sequence). The CDR3 spans 14 residues. Trimming cost V 0 bases and J 8 bases, with 11 bases left between them. The DNA for the CDR3 is TGTGCCAGCAGCTTAGCACAGGTGAACTACATTCAGTACTTC. It encodes CASSLAQVNYIQYF.

The chain joins TRBV7-2 to TRBJ2-1; a possible D gene is TRBD1 (8 bases). This CDR3 has 17 residues. Germline assignment: CDR1 SGHTA and CDR2 FQGNSA. V lost 1 base, J lost 9 bases, and 22 bases lay in between. This CDR3 is CASSLVSGAGGLGEQFF. As DNA, the CDR3 is TGTGCCAGCAGCTTAGTGAGCGGGGCAGGGGGCTTGGGTGAGCAGTTCTTC.

This clone was seen a few times. The chain employs TRBV7-8 and TRBJ2-1; tentatively, D is TRBD1 (6 bases). Per the germline V gene, CDR1 is SGHVS and CDR2 is FQNEAQ. The germline V and J ends were trimmed by 1 base and 12 bases, with 16 bases remaining between them. This CDR3 spans 14 amino acids. CDR3 in amino acids: CASSLDRGNRVQFF. The CDR3 nucleotides are TGTGCCAGCAGCTTAGATAGGGGCAACAGGGTGCAGTTCTTC.

The V gene is TRBV12-3 or TRBV12-4, the J gene TRBJ2-2; no reliable D call. Trimming took 6 bases from V and 2 from J, leaving 4 bases between them. This CDR3 is 12 amino acids long. As DNA, the CDR3 is TGTGCCAGCAGCCTTAACACCGGGGAGCTGTTTTTT. Its protein is CASSLNTGELFF.

The genes are TRBV18 and TRBJ2-1, with 7 bases identical to TRBD2. This CDR3 spans 15 amino acids. Germline lookup yields CDR1 KGHSH and CDR2 LQKENI. After removal of 4 bases from V and 4 bases from J, the junction contained 7 bases not matched to a gene. The CDR3 protein is CASSRNSGPYNEQFF. The CDR3 DNA follows: TGTGCCAGCTCACGCAATAGCGGGCCTTACAATGAGCAGTTCTTC.

The chain carries TRBV27 and TRBJ2-7; D tentatively fits TRBD1 or TRBD2 (6 bases each). Germline V gene data show CDR1 as MNHEY and CDR2 as SMNVEV (reference sequence). Trimming shortened V by 1 base and J by 5 bases, and 24 bases separated the two germline ends. The CDR3 sequence is 18 residues long. CDR3 in amino acids: CASSLFRGAGTPTHEQYF. The CDR3 DNA sequence: TGTGCCAGCAGTTTATTCAGGGGAGCCGGGACTCCGACCCACGAGCAGTACTTC.

This clone was counted once. The chain recombines TRBV24-1 with TRBJ2-3; 7 bases are shared with TRBD2. After removal of 5 bases from V and 0 bases from J, the junction contained 10 bases not matched to a gene. CDR1 and CDR2 from the germline V gene are KGHDR and SFDVKD. The CDR3 is made up of 17 amino acids. The CDR3 region is CATSAGGGSTSTDTQYF. The CDR3 region has the DNA TGTGCCACCAGTGCTGGGGGGGGGAGCACTAGCACAGATACGCAGTATTTT.

This rearrangement joins TRBV7-9 to TRBJ2-2, with 7 bases identical to TRBD1. There are 16 residues in the CDR3. Germline values: CDR1 SEHNR, CDR2 FQNEAQ (reference sequence). V lost 7 bases, J lost 6 bases, and 14 bases stayed unmatched. CDR3 in amino acids: CASISEIQGVPGELFF. CDR3 DNA: TGTGCCAGCATCTCCGAAATCCAGGGGGTCCCCGGGGAGCTGTTTTTT.

This chain's CDR3 is CSVSMDSYYGYTF. CDR3 nucleotide sequence: TGCAGCGTCTCGATGGACAGCTATTATGGCTACACCTTC. The gene calls are TRBV29-1 and TRBJ1-2; D is possibly TRBD1 (6 bases). The V gene lost 6 bases and the J gene lost 5 bases, with 16 bases spanning the gap. This CDR3 is built from 13 residues. Germline CDR1 reads SQVTM; CDR2 reads ANQGSEA.

The chain couples TRBV28 to TRBJ1-6; TRBD1 aligns across 11 bases. The CDR3 spans 15 residues. CDR1 MDHEN and CDR2 SYDVKM come from the germline V gene. With V trimmed by 6 bases and J by 4 bases, 2 bases remained unmatched. CDR3: CASSRDRGYNSPLHF. The CDR3 DNA reads TGTGCCAGCAGCCGGGACAGGGGGTATAATTCACCCCTCCACTTT.